One and the same sample provided the 25 T cell receptor beta chains below, sequenced in a study of CD8+CD57+ T cells in acquired aplastic anemia (dated by TCRdb to the late 2010s). The instrument was an Illumina HiSeq 2000. Genomic DNA served as template for TCR beta VDJ combination and CDR3 sequence profiling. TCRdb passed the public sequencing reads through fastp at Q25 and MiXCR, retaining productive beta sequences. All rows with the same CDR3 protein become a single entry with the most common DNA and genes. The sample table shows some 170,000 distinct CDR3 sequences, and roughly two thirds are seen once. Jointly, the top ten make up more than 35% of the sample. Flow cytometry had shown CD8+CD57+ cell expansion in the patients selected for sequencing. Sequencing used sorted CD4+, CD8+, or CD8+CD57+ T cells (not recorded which) from PBMCs. These receptors all stem from a human donor with aplastic anemia.

This clonotype occurred once. The rearrangement links TRBV20-1 to TRBJ2-2; either TRBD1 or TRBD2 may supply D (5 bases each). The CDR3 spans 14 residues. Germline V lookup: CDR1 DFQATT, CDR2 SNEGSKA (reference sequence). Trimming cost V 6 bases and J 6 bases, with 17 bases left between them. The CDR3 loop is CSAKIGDAAGELFF. The CDR3 DNA sequence: TGCAGTGCGAAAATAGGGGACGCCGCCGGGGAGCTGTTTTTT.

The chain employs TRBV2 and TRBJ2-7, with no clear D. Germline CDR1 SNHLY, CDR2 FYNNEI. V lost 5 bases and J lost 5, with 10 bases in between. The CDR3 loop spans 12 amino acids. The CDR3 DNA follows: TGTGCCAGCAGTACAGTTATCGACGAGCAGTACTTC. Its translation: CASSTVIDEQYF.

This chain uses TRBV7-9 with TRBJ2-1, with unresolved D. This CDR3 region has 11 residues. V lost 4 bases and J 9 bases, leaving 7 bases between the germline ends. The V gene's germline CDR1 is SEHNR and CDR2 FQNEAQ (reference sequence). The CDR3 bases are TGTGCCAGCAGCTCCTCAGGTGAGCAGTTCTTC. Residues: CASSSSGEQFF.

This clonotype came up a few times. The gene calls are TRBV24-1 and TRBJ2-7; D not resolved. With 3 bases removed from V and 2 bases from J, the gap between germline ends came to 16 bases. Germline V CDR1 and CDR2: KGHDR, SFDVKD. This CDR3 spans 16 amino acids. CDR3 bases: TGTGCCACCAGTGATGCCGTCGGGCACAGCACCTACGAGCAGTACTTC. This translates into CATSDAVGHSTYEQYF.

V gene TRBV5-8 combines with J gene TRBJ2-7; D is possibly TRBD1 (6 bases). The V end was cut by 2 bases, the J end by 4 bases, with 16 bases between. Germline V gene sequence: CDR1 SGHTS, CDR2 YDEGEE. The CDR3 runs 15 residues. The CDR3 sequence is CASSLDYGGGYEQYF. The DNA of the CDR3 is TGTGCCAGCAGCTTAGATTATGGGGGCGGTTACGAGCAGTACTTC.

This clonotype was seen only once. The chain combines TRBV20-1 with TRBJ1-1; D not resolved. Germline V gene lookup returns CDR1 DFQATT and CDR2 SNEGSKA (reference sequence). The germline V and J ends were trimmed by 5 bases and 3 bases, with 13 bases remaining between them. The CDR3 is 13 residues long. The CDR3 region has the DNA TGCAGTGCTTTGACATTCTCGGACACTGAAGCTTTCTTT. It specifies CSALTFSDTEAFF.

The chain combines TRBV15 with TRBJ2-2, with TRBD2 identical over 10 bases. V was clipped by 4 bases and J by 4 bases; unmatched bases: 3. The CDR3 has 15 residues. Germline V gene sequence: CDR1 LNHNV, CDR2 YYDKDF (reference sequence). The CDR3 DNA sequence: TGTGCCACCAGCAAGCTAGCGGGAGCCACCGGGGAGCTGTTTTTT. Amino acids: CATSKLAGATGELFF.

CDR3 DNA: TGCAGCGTTGTACGGCGGGAGAGGATGAACACTGAAGCTTTCTTT. Residues: CSVVRRERMNTEAFF. The chain recombines TRBV29-1 with TRBJ1-1; D unresolved. From germline, CDR1 is SQVTM and CDR2 ANQGSEA. The germline V and J ends were trimmed by 4 bases and 0 bases, with 15 bases remaining between them. The length of the CDR3 is 15 residues.

With respect to this clonotype: One end of the junction fails to match germline, which may point to a read error. The CDR3 reads CASSPGVGGGNTIYF. As DNA, the CDR3 is TGTGCCAGCAGCCCCGGGGTGGGCGGAGGAAACACCATATATTTT. This rearrangement joins TRBV5-1 to TRBJ1-3; D gene ambiguous. This CDR3 region has 15 residues. Germline V CDR1 and CDR2: SGHRS, YFSETQ.

J is TRBJ2-2 and V is TRBV12-3 or TRBV12-4; D uncertain. The CDR3 runs to 12 residues. V was trimmed by 5 bases and J by 4 bases, leaving 5 bases between them. The CDR3 protein is CASSTTTGELFF. The CDR3 nucleotides read TGTGCCAGCAGTACCACCACCGGGGAGCTGTTTTTT.

This sequence joins TRBV2 and TRBJ1-2; TRBD1 might be the D (6 bases). Trimming removed 6 bases at V and 0 bases at J, with 14 bases between. Germline CDR1 and CDR2: SNHLY and FYNNEI. The CDR3 covers 15 residues. The CDR3 nucleotides read TGTGCCAGCAGGGTTTATTGGACAGCTAACTATGGCTACACCTTC. As protein: CASRVYWTANYGYTF.

The V call is TRBV12-5, the J call TRBJ2-5; TRBD2 matches at 11 bases. The CDR3 spans 18 residues. CDR1 LGHNT and CDR2 FRNRAP come from the germline V gene. Trimming at V came to 4 bases and at J to 0 bases, leaving 10 bases not matched to a gene. The CDR3 region has the DNA TGTGCTAGTGGTTCGGGCCGTATAGCGGGGGGGTACCAAGAGACCCAGTACTTC. Amino acid sequence: CASGSGRIAGGYQETQYF. Combining the CDR3 with reference TRBV12-5 and TRBJ2-5 gives the whole variable domain DARVTQTPRHKVTEMGQEVTMRCQPILGHNTVFWYRQTMMQGLELLAYFRNRAPLDDSGMPKDRFSAEMPDATLATLKIQPSEPRDSAVYFCASGSGRIAGGYQETQYFGPGTRLLVL.

The gene calls are TRBV19 and TRBJ2-5; D not resolved. With 3 bases removed from V and 2 bases from J, the gap between germline ends came to 7 bases. CDR3 length: 13 amino acids. CDR1 is LNHDA and CDR2 is SQIVND in the germline V gene (reference sequence). The CDR3 reads CASSIRQQETQYF. The CDR3 region has the DNA TGTGCCAGTAGTATCAGGCAGCAAGAGACCCAGTACTTC. The full variable domain, in which reference TRBV19 and TRBJ2-5 provide the parts outside the CDR3, is DGGITQSPKYLFRKEGQNVTLSCEQNLNHDAMYWYRQDPGQGLRLIYYSQIVNDFQKGDIAEGYSVSREKKESFPLTVTSAQKNPTAFYLCASSIRQQETQYFGPGTRLLVL.

The rearrangement uses TRBV19 and TRBJ1-4, with D tentatively TRBD1 (5 bases). This CDR3 is 14 amino acids long. Deletions cut 3 bases from V and 7 bases from J, with 12 bases between. CDR1 and CDR2 from the germline V gene are LNHDA and SQIVND (reference sequence). The CDR3 DNA is TGTGCCAGTAGTATTCTCGAGGGGACTGAAAAACTGTTTTTT. Translated, it gives CASSILEGTEKLFF.

This clonotype has a handful of counts. This CDR3 reads CASSPRYEQYF. The DNA for the CDR3 is TGTGCCAGCAGTCCCCGCTACGAGCAGTACTTC. V gene TRBV12-3 or TRBV12-4 combines with J gene TRBJ2-7; the D is unclear. This CDR3 is built from 11 residues. V was cut by 5 bases and J by 3 bases, with 5 bases left in between.

The CDR3 spells CASSPWTEVGEQYF. In nucleotides, the CDR3 is TGTGCCAGCAGCCCGTGGACGGAGGTCGGCGAGCAGTACTTC. This chain joins TRBV7-9 and TRBJ2-7, with a tentative D call TRBD2 (5 bases). The V gene lost 5 bases and the J gene lost 6 bases, with 17 bases spanning the gap. The V gene's germline CDR1 is SEHNR and CDR2 FQNEAQ (reference sequence). The CDR3 is 14 residues long.

The CDR3 DNA reads TGTGCCACGCAGGGACAGAACTCCTACGAGCAGTACTTC. This translates into CATQGQNSYEQYF. V gene TRBV24-1 combines with J gene TRBJ2-7, with 7 bases aligning to TRBD1. Unmatched junction bases numbered 5, after V lost 10 bases and J lost 0 bases. The CDR3 has 13 residues. CDR1 is KGHDR and CDR2 is SFDVKD in the germline V gene.

The chain is built from TRBV10-3 and TRBJ1-5; TRBD1 matches at 7 bases. Germline CDR1 ENHRY, CDR2 SYGVKD. The trim removed 3 bases at V and 2 bases at J, leaving 1 base unmatched. The CDR3 loop spans 14 amino acids. CDR3 coding DNA: TGTGCCATCAGTGACGGGACAGGCAATCAGCCCCAGCATTTT. The encoded protein is CAISDGTGNQPQHF.

The chain couples TRBV10-3 to TRBJ2-5; D is unresolved. V gave up 10 bases and J gave up 4 bases, with 4 bases separating them. The CDR3 length is 9 residues. CDR1 and CDR2 (germline): ENHRY, SYGVKD. The chain's CDR3 is CARLETQYF. The CDR3 bases are TGTGCCAGATTAGAGACCCAGTACTTC.

The chain combines TRBV6-4 with TRBJ1-5, with 7 bases fitting TRBD1. V gave up 0 bases and J gave up 4 bases; unmatched junction bases: 3. The CDR3 extends over 15 amino acids. Germline V CDR1 and CDR2: MRHNA, SNTAGT. CDR3 loop: CASSDSPGQNQPQHF. CDR3 sequence (DNA): TGTGCCAGCAGTGACTCCCCGGGACAGAATCAGCCCCAGCATTTT.

This chain links TRBV10-1 with TRBJ2-2; 7 bases fit TRBD1. V was pared by 5 bases and J by 0 bases, with 3 bases of the junction left unmatched. Germline loops: CDR1 WNHNN, CDR2 SYGVQD (reference sequence). The CDR3 runs 15 residues. DNA for the CDR3: TGCGCCAGCAGTACCGGGACAGCGAACACCGGGGAGCTGTTTTTT. It translates to CASSTGTANTGELFF.

V is TRBV7-3 and J is TRBJ2-3, with D possibly matching TRBD1 (7 bases). V was clipped by 5 bases and J by 5 bases, with 17 bases between them. The CDR3 runs to 15 residues. Germline lookup yields CDR1 SGHTA and CDR2 FQGTGA. CDR3 sequence (DNA): TGTGCCAGCAGCGCCTCAGGGGGGAGCGGAGATACGCAGTATTTT. Its protein product is CASSASGGSGDTQYF.

In its sample, this clonotype was seen a few times. The chain recombines TRBV20-1 with TRBJ1-1; D possibly corresponds to TRBD1 (5 bases). This CDR3 region has 15 residues. The V end was cut by 2 bases, the J end by 2 bases, with 15 bases between. Germline V gives CDR1 DFQATT, CDR2 SNEGSKA (reference sequence). Written as DNA, the CDR3 is TGCAGTGCTAGACTCCCGACAGAGACAAACACTGAAGCTTTCTTT. This sequence encodes CSARLPTETNTEAFF.

V gene TRBV7-3 combines with J gene TRBJ2-2, with 8 bases that match TRBD1. The V gene's germline CDR1 is SGHTA and CDR2 FQGTGA. Germline trimming cut 5 bases from V and 10 bases from J; bases unmatched to any gene: 12. CDR3 length: 15 amino acids. CDR3 in DNA: TGTGCCAGCAGCGAATTCGGACAGGGAGGAGAGGAGCTGTTTTTT. This codes for CASSEFGQGGEELFF.

The chain is built from TRBV9 and TRBJ1-2; weak D call: TRBD1 (5 bases). V lost 0 bases to trimming and J lost 7 bases, with 13 bases between them. The CDR3 is 14 residues long. The germline gives CDR1 SGDLS, CDR2 YYNGEE. CDR3 nucleotide sequence: TGTGCCAGCAGCGTAGAAGGGGATCCTCGTGGCTACACCTTC. This codes for CASSVEGDPRGYTF.